This T cell receptor (beta chain) originates from a study of OX40 agonist ivuxolimab in advanced cancers. Germline-derived CDR1 and CDR2 are LGHNA and YNFKEQ. The V gene lost 4 bases and the J gene lost 4 bases, with 10 bases spanning the gap. The CDR3 length is 14 residues. Data came from immunoSEQ multiplex PCR; TCRdb stores just in-frame clones and leaves some out. The sample shows some 60,000 clones, 75% to 95% of them seen only once. The TCR originated in an adult with an advanced solid tumor such as melanoma, head and neck, liver or kidney cancer. The chain is built from TRBV4-2 and TRBJ1-4, with a weak D call TRBD1 (6 bases). The material was CD4+ or CD8+ T cells sorted from blood, obtained in a trial of the OX40 agonist ivuxolimab. CDR3 bases: TGTGCCAGCAGCCTCGGACAGAATAATGAAAAACTGTTTTTT. Residues: CASSLGQNNEKLFF.